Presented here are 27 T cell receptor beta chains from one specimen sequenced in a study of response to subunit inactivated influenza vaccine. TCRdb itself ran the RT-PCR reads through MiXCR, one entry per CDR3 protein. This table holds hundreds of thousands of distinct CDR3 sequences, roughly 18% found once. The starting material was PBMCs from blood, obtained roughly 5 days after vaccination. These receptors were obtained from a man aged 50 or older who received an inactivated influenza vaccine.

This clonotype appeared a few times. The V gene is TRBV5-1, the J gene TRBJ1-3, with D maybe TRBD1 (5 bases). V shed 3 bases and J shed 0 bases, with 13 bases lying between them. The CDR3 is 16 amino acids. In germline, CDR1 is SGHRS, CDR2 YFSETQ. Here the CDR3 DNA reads TGCGCCAGCAGCTCAGGGACTGCTAGCTCTGGAAACACCATATATTTT. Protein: CASSSGTASSGNTIYF.

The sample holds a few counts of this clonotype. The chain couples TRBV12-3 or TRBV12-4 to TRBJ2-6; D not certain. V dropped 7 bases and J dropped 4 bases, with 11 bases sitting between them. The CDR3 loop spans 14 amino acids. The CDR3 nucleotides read TGTGCCAGCACCGATTTTACCGGGGCCAACGTCCTGACTTTC. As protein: CASTDFTGANVLTF.

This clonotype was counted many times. The chain's CDR3 is CSVDLATRYNEQFF. DNA for the CDR3: TGCAGCGTTGATCTAGCAACCCGATACAATGAGCAGTTCTTC. The chain links TRBV29-1 to TRBJ2-1, with D possibly TRBD2 on 5 matching bases. The CDR3 length is 14 residues. Trimming pared 3 bases from V and 4 bases from J, leaving 13 bases between. Germline V gene data show CDR1 as SQVTM and CDR2 as ANQGSEA.

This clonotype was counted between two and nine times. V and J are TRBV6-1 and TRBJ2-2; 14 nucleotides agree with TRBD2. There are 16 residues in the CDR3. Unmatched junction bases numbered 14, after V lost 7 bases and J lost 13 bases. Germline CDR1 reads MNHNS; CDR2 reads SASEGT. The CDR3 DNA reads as TGTGCCAGCACTCTGACGGGACTAGCGGGGGATAGGCGGCTGTTTTTT. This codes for CASTLTGLAGDRRLFF.

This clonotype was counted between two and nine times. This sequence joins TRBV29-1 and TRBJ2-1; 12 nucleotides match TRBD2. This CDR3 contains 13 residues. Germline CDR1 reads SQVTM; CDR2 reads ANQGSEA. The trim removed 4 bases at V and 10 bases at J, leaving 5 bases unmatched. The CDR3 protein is CSVGLAGEREQFF. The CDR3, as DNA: TGCAGCGTTGGACTAGCGGGAGAACGGGAGCAGTTCTTC.

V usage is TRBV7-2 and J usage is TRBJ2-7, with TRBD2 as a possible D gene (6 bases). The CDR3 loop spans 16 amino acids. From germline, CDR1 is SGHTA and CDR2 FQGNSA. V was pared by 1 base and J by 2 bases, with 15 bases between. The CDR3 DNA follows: TGTGCCAGCAGCTTAGTGGTGGGAGGTTCCGCCTACGAGCAGTACTTC. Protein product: CASSLVVGGSAYEQYF.

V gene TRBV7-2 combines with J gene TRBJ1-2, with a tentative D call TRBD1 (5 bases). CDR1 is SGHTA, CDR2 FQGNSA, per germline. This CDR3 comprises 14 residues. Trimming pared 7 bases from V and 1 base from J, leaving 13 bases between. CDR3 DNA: TGTGCCAGCAAGATCCCAGGGAGTAACTATGGCTACACCTTC. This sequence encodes CASKIPGSNYGYTF.

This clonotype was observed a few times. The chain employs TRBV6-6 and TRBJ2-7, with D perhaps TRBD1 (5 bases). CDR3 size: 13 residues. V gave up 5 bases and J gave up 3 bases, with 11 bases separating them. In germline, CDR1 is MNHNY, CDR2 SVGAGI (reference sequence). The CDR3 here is CASSTDNHYEQYF. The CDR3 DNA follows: TGTGCCAGCAGTACGGACAACCACTACGAGCAGTACTTC.

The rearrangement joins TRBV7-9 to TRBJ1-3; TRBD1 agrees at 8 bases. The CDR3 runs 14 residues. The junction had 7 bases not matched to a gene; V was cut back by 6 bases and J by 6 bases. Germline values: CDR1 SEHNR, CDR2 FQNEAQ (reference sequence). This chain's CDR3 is CASRQSQGENTIYF. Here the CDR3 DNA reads TGTGCCAGCAGGCAATCACAGGGGGAAAACACCATATATTTT. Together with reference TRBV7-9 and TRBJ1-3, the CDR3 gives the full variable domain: DTGVSQNPRHKITKRGQNVTFRCDPISEHNRLYWYRQTLGQGPEFLTYFQNEAQLEKSRLLSDRFSAERPKGSFSTLEIQRTEQGDSAMYLCASRQSQGENTIYFGEGSWLTVV.

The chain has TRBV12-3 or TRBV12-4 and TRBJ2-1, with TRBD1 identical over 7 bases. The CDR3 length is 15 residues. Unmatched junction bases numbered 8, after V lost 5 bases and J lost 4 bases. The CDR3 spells CASSPTGQKYNEQFF. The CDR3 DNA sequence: TGTGCCAGCAGTCCAACGGGACAGAAGTACAATGAGCAGTTCTTC.

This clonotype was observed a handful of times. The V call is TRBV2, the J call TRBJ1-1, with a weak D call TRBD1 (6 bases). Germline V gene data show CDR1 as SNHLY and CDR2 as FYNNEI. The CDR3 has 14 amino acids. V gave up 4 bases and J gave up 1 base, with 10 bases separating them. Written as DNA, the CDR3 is TGTGCCAGCAGTGTGCAGGGGACGAACACTGAAGCTTTCTTT. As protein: CASSVQGTNTEAFF.

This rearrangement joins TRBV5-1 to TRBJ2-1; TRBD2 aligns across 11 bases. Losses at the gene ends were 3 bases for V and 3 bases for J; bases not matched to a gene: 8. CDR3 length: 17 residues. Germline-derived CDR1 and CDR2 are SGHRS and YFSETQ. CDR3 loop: CASSWGGTSGSYNEQFF. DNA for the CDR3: TGCGCCAGCAGCTGGGGCGGCACTAGCGGGAGCTACAATGAGCAGTTCTTC.

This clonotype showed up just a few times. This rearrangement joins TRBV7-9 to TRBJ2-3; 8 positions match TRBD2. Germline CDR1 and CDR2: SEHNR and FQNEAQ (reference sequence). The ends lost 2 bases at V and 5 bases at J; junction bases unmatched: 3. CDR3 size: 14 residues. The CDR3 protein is CASSLSLAGDTQYF. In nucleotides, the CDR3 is TGTGCCAGCAGCTTAAGTCTAGCGGGAGATACGCAGTATTTT.

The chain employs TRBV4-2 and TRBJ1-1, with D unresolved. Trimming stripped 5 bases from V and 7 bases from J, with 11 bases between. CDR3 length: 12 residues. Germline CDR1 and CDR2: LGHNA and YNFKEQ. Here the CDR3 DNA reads TGTGCCAGCAGCAAAACAGCCTATGAAGCTTTCTTT. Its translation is CASSKTAYEAFF.

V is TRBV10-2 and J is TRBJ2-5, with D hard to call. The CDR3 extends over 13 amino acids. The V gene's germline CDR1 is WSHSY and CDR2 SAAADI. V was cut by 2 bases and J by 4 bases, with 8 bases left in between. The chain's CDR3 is CASSEMRRETQYF. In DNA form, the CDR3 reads TGCGCCAGCAGTGAGATGAGGAGAGAGACCCAGTACTTC.

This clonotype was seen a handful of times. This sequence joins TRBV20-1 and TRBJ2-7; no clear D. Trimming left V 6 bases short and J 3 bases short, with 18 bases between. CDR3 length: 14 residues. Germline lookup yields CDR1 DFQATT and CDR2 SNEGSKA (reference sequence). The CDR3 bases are TGCAGTGCCCAATACCGACGAATAAACTACGAGCAGTACTTC. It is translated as CSAQYRRINYEQYF.

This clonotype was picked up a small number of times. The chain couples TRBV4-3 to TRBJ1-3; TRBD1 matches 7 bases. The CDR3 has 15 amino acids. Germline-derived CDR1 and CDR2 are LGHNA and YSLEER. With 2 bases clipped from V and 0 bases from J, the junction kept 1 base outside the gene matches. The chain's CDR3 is CASSQTGASGNTIYF. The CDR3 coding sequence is TGCGCCAGCAGCCAAACAGGGGCCTCTGGAAACACCATATATTTT.

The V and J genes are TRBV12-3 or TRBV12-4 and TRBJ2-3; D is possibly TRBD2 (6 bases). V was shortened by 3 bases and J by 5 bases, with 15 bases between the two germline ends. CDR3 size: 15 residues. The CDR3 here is CASSFQSGVKDTQYF. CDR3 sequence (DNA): TGTGCCAGCAGTTTTCAGTCGGGAGTGAAAGATACGCAGTATTTT.

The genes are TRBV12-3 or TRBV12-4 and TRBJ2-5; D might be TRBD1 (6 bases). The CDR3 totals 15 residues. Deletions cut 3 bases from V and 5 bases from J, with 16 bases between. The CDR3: CASSFPGQIAETQYF. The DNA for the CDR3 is TGTGCCAGCAGTTTCCCCGGACAGATTGCGGAGACCCAGTACTTC.

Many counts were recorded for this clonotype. CDR3 sequence (DNA): TGTGCCAGCAGTTCACAGGGGGCCGAGCAGTTCTTC. Translation gives CASSSQGAEQFF. The V gene is TRBV12-3 or TRBV12-4, the J gene TRBJ2-1; the match to TRBD1 covers 9 bases. CDR3 length: 12 residues. J lost 10 bases, V lost 4 bases, and 2 bases had no gene match.

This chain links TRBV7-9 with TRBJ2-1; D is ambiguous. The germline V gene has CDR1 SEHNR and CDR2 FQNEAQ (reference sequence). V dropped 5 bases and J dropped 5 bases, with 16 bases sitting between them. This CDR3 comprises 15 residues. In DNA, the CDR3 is TGTGCCAGCAGCCAACCGGCGTGGCCCGACAATGAGCAGTTCTTC. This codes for CASSQPAWPDNEQFF.

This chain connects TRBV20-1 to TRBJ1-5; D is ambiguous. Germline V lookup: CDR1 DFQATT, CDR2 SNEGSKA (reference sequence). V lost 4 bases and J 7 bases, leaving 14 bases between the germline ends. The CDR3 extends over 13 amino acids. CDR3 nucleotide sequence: TGCAGTGCTATGTGGGTGGAGGAGCAGCCCCAGCATTTT. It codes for CSAMWVEEQPQHF.

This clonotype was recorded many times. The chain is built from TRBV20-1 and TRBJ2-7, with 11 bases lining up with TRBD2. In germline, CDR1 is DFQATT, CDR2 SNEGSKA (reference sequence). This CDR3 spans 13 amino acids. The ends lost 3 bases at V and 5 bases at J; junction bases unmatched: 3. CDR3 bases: TGCAGTGCTAGTACTAGCGGGAGAGACGAGCAGTACTTC. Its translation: CSASTSGRDEQYF.

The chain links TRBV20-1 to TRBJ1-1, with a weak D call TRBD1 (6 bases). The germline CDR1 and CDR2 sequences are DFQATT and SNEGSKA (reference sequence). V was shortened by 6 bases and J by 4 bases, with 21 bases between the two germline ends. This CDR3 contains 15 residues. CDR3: CSAKILQGGFTEAFF. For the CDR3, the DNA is TGCAGTGCCAAGATTTTACAGGGTGGATTCACTGAAGCTTTCTTT.

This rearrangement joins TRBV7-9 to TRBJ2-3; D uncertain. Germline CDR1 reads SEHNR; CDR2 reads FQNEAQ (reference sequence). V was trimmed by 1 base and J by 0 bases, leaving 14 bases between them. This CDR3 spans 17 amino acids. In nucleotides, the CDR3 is TGTGCCAGCAGCTTAGTACTGGCCGGTTCTAGCACAGATACGCAGTATTTT. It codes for CASSLVLAGSSTDTQYF.

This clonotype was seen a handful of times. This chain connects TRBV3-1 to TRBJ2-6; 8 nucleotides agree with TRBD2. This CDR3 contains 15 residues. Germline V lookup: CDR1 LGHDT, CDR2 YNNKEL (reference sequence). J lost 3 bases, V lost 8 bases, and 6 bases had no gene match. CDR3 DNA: TGTGCCAGCGGAGCGGGAGTCTTTGGGGCCAACGTCCTGACTTTC. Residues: CASGAGVFGANVLTF.

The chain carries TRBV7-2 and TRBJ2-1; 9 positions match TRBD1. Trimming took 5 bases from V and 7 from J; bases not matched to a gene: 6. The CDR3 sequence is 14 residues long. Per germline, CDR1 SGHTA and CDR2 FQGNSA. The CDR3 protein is CASSATGGGNEQFF. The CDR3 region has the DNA TGTGCCAGCAGCGCAACAGGGGGCGGGAATGAGCAGTTCTTC.